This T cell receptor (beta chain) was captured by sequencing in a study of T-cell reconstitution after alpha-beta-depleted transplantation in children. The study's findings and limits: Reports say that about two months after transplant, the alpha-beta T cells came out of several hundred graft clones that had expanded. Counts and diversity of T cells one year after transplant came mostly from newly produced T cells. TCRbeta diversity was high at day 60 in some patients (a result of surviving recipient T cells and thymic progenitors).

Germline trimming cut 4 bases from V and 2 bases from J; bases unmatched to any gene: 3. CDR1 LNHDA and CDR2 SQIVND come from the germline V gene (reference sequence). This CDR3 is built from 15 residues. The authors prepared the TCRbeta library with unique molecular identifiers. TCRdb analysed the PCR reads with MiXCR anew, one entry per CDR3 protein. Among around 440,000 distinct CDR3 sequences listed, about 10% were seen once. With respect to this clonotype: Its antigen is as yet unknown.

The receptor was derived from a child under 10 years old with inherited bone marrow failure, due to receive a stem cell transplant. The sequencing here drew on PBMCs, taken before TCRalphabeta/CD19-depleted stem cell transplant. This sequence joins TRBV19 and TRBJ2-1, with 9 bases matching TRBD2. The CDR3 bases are TGTGCCAGTAGTAACGAGCGGGGGGCCTACAATGAGCAGTTCTTC. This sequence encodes CASSNERGAYNEQFF. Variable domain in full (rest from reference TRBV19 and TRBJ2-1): DGGITQSPKYLFRKEGQNVTLSCEQNLNHDAMYWYRQDPGQGLRLIYYSQIVNDFQKGDIAEGYSVSREKKESFPLTVTSAQKNPTAFYLCASSNERGAYNEQFFGPGTRLTVL.